A selection of T cell receptor beta chains follows, all from one sample in a study of blood T cell repertoires in COVID-19. Clones were sequenced by immunoSEQ multiplex PCR, and TCRdb holds only the in-frame ones, with some missing. Among about 290,000 clones listed, about 90% were seen once. The sequencing input was peripheral blood. Source of these receptors: a woman younger than 45 with COVID-19, enrolled during active disease. The CDR3 runs from the conserved cysteine through the conserved F or W. D genes are given only for firm matches. Only some rows state a clone size, as once, few, many or a class for expanded clones.

d_gene | j_gene | abundance | v_gene | CDR3aa | CDR3nt
TRBD1 | TRBJ1-1 | . | TRBV27 | CASSLSRQGVNTEAFF | TGTGCCAGCAGTCTCTCCCGACAGGGAGTGAACACTGAAGCTTTCTTT
TRBD1 | TRBJ1-1 | . | TRBV7-8 | CASSSDRVTEAFF | TGTGCCAGCAGCTCCGACAGGGTAACTGAAGCTTTCTTT
. | TRBJ1-3 | . | TRBV6-5 | CASFGVLSGNTIYF | TGTGCCTCTTTCGGGGTTCTCTCTGGAAACACCATATATTTT
TRBD1 | TRBJ1-2 | . | TRBV7-2 | CASSSPYLTGLGGYTF | TGTGCCAGCAGCTCCCCTTACTTGACAGGGTTAGGCGGCTACACCTTC
. | TRBJ2-5 | . | TRBV3-1/TRBV3-2 | CASSPTGTVETQYF | TGTGCCAGCAGCCCCACCGGGACTGTCGAGACCCAGTACTTC
. | TRBJ1-2 | . | TRBV3-1/TRBV3-2 | CASSRGQSYGYTF | TGTGCCAGCAGCCGGGGGCAGAGCTATGGCTACACCTTC
TRBD1 | TRBJ2-7 | . | TRBV2 | CASSLGTGRRDEQYF | TGTGCCAGCAGCCTCGGGACAGGGCGTAGGGACGAGCAGTACTTC
TRBD1 | TRBJ1-2 | once | TRBV13 | CASSHGTVAGYTF | TGTGCCAGCAGCCACGGGACAGTGGCTGGCTACACCTTC
. | TRBJ2-7 | . | TRBV3-1/TRBV3-2 | CASSRGDYEQYF | TGTGCCAGCAGCCGGGGGGACTACGAGCAGTACTTC
. | TRBJ1-1 | . | TRBV10-1 | CASSEGPGKNTEAFF | TGCGCCAGCAGTGAGGGCCCAGGCAAGAACACTGAAGCTTTCTTT
. | TRBJ1-2 | once | TRBV11-2 | CASSLSPNYGYTF | TGTGCCAGCAGCTTATCCCCGAACTATGGCTACACCTTC
TRBD1 | TRBJ2-3 | . | TRBV27 | CASSPGQGLDTQYF | TGTGCCAGCAGTCCGGGACAGGGATTAGATACGCAGTATTTT
. | TRBJ1-4 | . | TRBV6-6 | CASRGGGASNEKLFF | TGTGCCAGCAGAGGCGGGGGCGCGTCTAATGAAAAACTGTTTTTT
. | TRBJ2-1 | . | TRBV19 | CASSPRAYNEQFF | TGTGCCAGTAGTCCCCGAGCCTACAATGAGCAGTTCTTC
. | TRBJ1-3 | . | TRBV7-8 | CASSLDPRGVNTIYF | TGTGCCAGCAGCTTAGATCCCCGAGGTGTAAACACCATATATTTT
. | TRBJ2-3 | . | TRBV7-2 | CASSLDAGTDTQYF | TGTGCCAGCAGCTTAGACGCAGGGACAGATACGCAGTATTTT
. | TRBJ2-3 | . | TRBV11-2 | CASSSGTSGLGTDTQYF | TGTGCCAGCAGCTCCGGGACTTCGGGACTGGGCACAGATACGCAGTATTTT
TRBD1 | TRBJ2-7 | . | TRBV5-1 | CASSRETSGTGGYEQYF | TGCGCCAGCAGCCGAGAAACTTCCGGGACAGGGGGCTACGAGCAGTACTTC
. | TRBJ2-4 | . | TRBV5-1 | CASSLIGAKNIQYF | TGCGCCAGCAGCTTGATCGGGGCCAAAAACATTCAGTACTTC